This is a list of T cell receptor beta chains from one sample in a study of blood T cell repertoires in COVID-19. The data were produced by immunoSEQ multiplex PCR, yet TCRdb's version contains in-frame clones alone and is incomplete. Among some 270,000 clones listed, around 85% were seen once. The sequenced sample was PBMCs or T cells enriched from blood (not recorded which). The receptors shown here come from a woman between 50 and 59 years old with acute COVID-19. CDR3s include the opening cysteine and the closing phenylalanine or tryptophan. Each record gives: V gene, J gene, D gene, clone size, CDR3 protein, CDR3 DNA. D genes are given only for firm matches. Clone size is given for some rows only: seen once, a few or many times, or a class if the clone is expanded.

TRBV2	TRBJ1-1	TRBD1	once	CASELRGRVTEAFF	TGTGCCAGTGAACTCAGGGGGCGGGTAACTGAAGCTTTCTTT
TRBV29-1	TRBJ1-4	NA	NA	CSVFVSGGNEKLFF	TGCAGCGTATTCGTCAGTGGGGGGAATGAAAAACTGTTTTTT
TRBV3-1/TRBV3-2	TRBJ1-2	NA	NA	CASSPSLGGTYGYTF	TGTGCCAGCAGCCCGAGTTTGGGGGGTACTTATGGCTACACCTTC
TRBV7-9	TRBJ1-3	NA	NA	CASSLGRDGNTIYF	TGTGCCAGCAGCTTAGGTCGGGATGGAAACACCATATATTTT
TRBV11-3	TRBJ2-1	NA	NA	CASSLIVGGADTNEQFF	TGTGCCAGCAGCCTCATCGTGGGGGGGGCCGATACGAATGAGCAGTTCTTC
TRBV9	TRBJ1-1	TRBD1	NA	CASSVAGGTGDGQTEAFF	TGTGCCAGCAGCGTAGCAGGGGGGACAGGCGATGGGCAAACTGAAGCTTTCTTT
TRBV6-5	TRBJ1-4	TRBD1	NA	CASSLWTGMEKLFF	TGTGCCAGCAGCCTATGGACAGGGATGGAAAAACTGTTTTTT
TRBV30	TRBJ2-1	TRBD1	NA	CAWSSDRERGQFF	TGTGCCTGGAGCTCGGACAGGGAGAGAGGGCAGTTCTTC
TRBV11-3	TRBJ1-1	NA	NA	CASSLDDLKGEAFF	TGTGCCAGCAGCTTAGATGACTTGAAAGGCGAAGCTTTCTTT
TRBV6-5	TRBJ2-1	TRBD1	NA	CASFSQGRKFF	TGTGCCAGCTTCTCACAGGGGCGAAAGTTCTTC
TRBV12-5	TRBJ1-5	NA	once	CASASSSSGQTLQPQHF	TGTGCTAGTGCCTCCTCCTCCTCTGGGCAAACCCTCCAGCCCCAGCATTTT
TRBV5-1	TRBJ2-1	NA	NA	CASSLQTGLAGEQFF	TGCGCCAGCAGCTTGCAGACGGGCCTGGCGGGTGAGCAGTTCTTC
TRBV10-3	TRBJ1-1	NA	NA	CAISVGSLNTEAFF	TGTGCCATCAGTGTCGGGTCGTTGAACACTGAAGCTTTCTTT
TRBV19	TRBJ1-4	NA	NA	CASRNQQNEKLFF	TGTGCCAGTAGGAACCAACAGAATGAAAAACTGTTTTTT
TRBV30	TRBJ1-4	NA	NA	CAWASGRGIATNEKLFF	TGTGCCTGGGCCTCAGGAAGAGGGATTGCAACTAATGAAAAACTGTTTTTT
TRBV12-3/TRBV12-4	TRBJ1-1	NA	NA	CASSPRGEAFF	TGTGCCAGCAGTCCCAGGGGTGAAGCTTTCTTT
TRBV3-1/TRBV3-2	TRBJ1-5	NA	NA	CASSQGTFNQPQHF	TGTGCCAGCAGCCAAGGGACATTTAATCAGCCCCAGCATTTT
TRBV5-1	TRBJ2-1	TRBD2	NA	CASNQLAGEAGQFF	TGCGCCAGCAACCAACTAGCGGGGGAGGCTGGGCAGTTCTTC
TRBV7-8	TRBJ1-2	TRBD1	NA	CASSGDRVNGYTF	TGTGCCAGCAGCGGGGACAGGGTTAATGGCTACACCTTC
TRBV19	TRBJ1-6	NA	NA	CASSTVEGAPLHF	TGTGCCAGTAGTACCGTCGAGGGGGCACCCCTCCACTTT
TRBV3-1/TRBV3-2	TRBJ1-1	NA	NA	CASSQEYTEAFF	TGTGCCAGCAGCCAGGAGTACACTGAAGCTTTCTTT
TRBV7-2	TRBJ2-7	NA	NA	CASSSILSPTDEQYF	TGTGCCAGCAGCTCTATCCTTTCGCCTACTGACGAGCAGTACTTC
TRBV30	TRBJ2-2	NA	NA	CAWSGQNSGELFF	TGTGCCTGGAGTGGACAGAATTCGGGGGAGCTGTTTTTT
TRBV27	TRBJ1-2	NA	NA	CASRDSFVGYTF	TGTGCCAGCCGAGACAGTTTTGTTGGCTACACCTTC
TRBV6-5	TRBJ1-5	NA	NA	CASSYSTGNNQPQHF	TGTGCCAGCAGTTACTCGACCGGGAACAATCAGCCCCAGCATTTT
TRBV5-4	TRBJ2-1	NA	once	CASSRTELKDNEQFF	TGTGCCAGCAGCCGTACGGAGCTTAAAGACAATGAGCAGTTCTTC
TRBV18	TRBJ1-2	NA	NA	CASSPGQFGDGYTF	TGTGCCAGCTCACCAGGACAATTCGGCGATGGCTACACCTTC
TRBV4-3	TRBJ2-5	TRBD2	NA	CASSQTWEGYETQYF	TGCGCCAGCAGCCAAACATGGGAGGGGTATGAGACCCAGTACTTC
TRBV30	TRBJ1-1	NA	NA	CAWALQGNTEAFF	TGTGCCTGGGCCCTCCAGGGGAACACTGAAGCTTTCTTT
TRBV27	TRBJ1-2	NA	NA	CASSSRVGYGYTF	TGTGCCAGCAGTTCCAGGGTCGGCTATGGCTACACCTTC
TRBV5-8	TRBJ1-5	TRBD1	few	CASSKTGGFGQPQHF	TGTGCCAGCAGCAAGACAGGGGGTTTTGGTCAGCCCCAGCATTTT
TRBV28	TRBJ1-4	NA	NA	CASSLSREKLFF	TGTGCCAGCAGTTTAAGTCGGGAAAAACTGTTTTTT
TRBV19	TRBJ2-3	TRBD2	once	CASSSPLAGGPRDTQYF	TGTGCCAGTAGTTCCCCACTAGCGGGGGGGCCAAGGGATACGCAGTATTTT
TRBV19	TRBJ1-5	NA	NA	CASSIVAGAGQPQHF	TGTGCCAGTAGTATAGTTGCAGGTGCGGGACAGCCCCAGCATTTT
TRBV6-1	TRBJ1-1	NA	few	CASSDRFNTEAFF	TGTGCCAGCAGTGACAGGTTTAACACTGAAGCTTTCTTT
TRBV18	TRBJ1-1	NA	NA	CASSPSLGARNTEAFF	TGTGCCAGCTCACCAAGCTTGGGGGCGAGGAACACTGAAGCTTTCTTT
TRBV30	TRBJ1-1	TRBD1	NA	CAWSARTGWNTEAFF	TGTGCCTGGAGTGCCCGGACAGGGTGGAACACTGAAGCTTTCTTT
TRBV6-1	TRBJ1-1	TRBD1	NA	CASSEEGAGWTQAFF	TGTGCCAGCAGTGAAGAGGGGGCAGGGTGGACTCAAGCTTTCTTT
TRBV5-4	TRBJ2-3	TRBD2	few	CASSLAGGGSTDTQYF	TGTGCCAGCAGCTTGGCAGGCGGGGGAAGCACAGATACGCAGTATTTT
TRBV18	TRBJ2-1	TRBD2	NA	CASSFRLAGEQFF	TGTGCCAGCTCATTTCGACTAGCCGGTGAGCAGTTCTTC
TRBV30	TRBJ1-6	NA	NA	CAWSVRQGSNSPLHF	TGTGCCTGGAGTGTACGTCAGGGGTCTAATTCACCCCTCCACTTT
TRBV7-6	TRBJ1-2	NA	NA	CASSLVGGAQYGYTF	TGTGCCAGCAGCCTAGTGGGAGGGGCGCAATATGGCTACACCTTC
TRBV19	TRBJ2-3	TRBD1	NA	CASRRTGVSTDTQYF	TGTGCCAGTAGGCGGACAGGGGTCAGCACAGATACGCAGTATTTT
TRBV29-1	TRBJ1-1	NA	NA	CSVERGLNTEAFF	TGCAGCGTTGAACGAGGGCTGAACACTGAAGCTTTCTTT
TRBV24-1	TRBJ1-5	NA	NA	CATSDLTGTQHF	TGTGCCACCAGTGATTTGACGGGGACCCAGCATTTT
TRBV29-1	TRBJ1-2	NA	NA	CSVESLDGGIYYGYTF	TGCAGCGTTGAAAGCTTGGACGGGGGAATATACTATGGCTACACCTTC
TRBV13	TRBJ1-2	NA	NA	CASSQAGVWYYGYTF	TGTGCCAGCAGCCAAGCCGGGGTTTGGTACTATGGCTACACCTTC
TRBV5-4	TRBJ2-2	TRBD2	once	CASSPFGRGVRTGELFF	TGTGCCAGCAGCCCCTTTGGGCGGGGGGTTCGGACCGGGGAGCTGTTTTTT
TRBV19	TRBJ2-5	TRBD1	once	CASRMGTGGETQYF	TGTGCCAGTAGAATGGGGACAGGCGGTGAGACCCAGTACTTC
TRBV18	TRBJ1-5	TRBD1	NA	CASSPRQGGNQPQHF	TGTGCCAGCTCACCGCGACAGGGGGGCAATCAGCCCCAGCATTTT
TRBV30	TRBJ2-5	TRBD2	NA	CAWSRGLAGPWGQETQYF	TGTGCCTGGAGTAGGGGACTAGCGGGTCCCTGGGGCCAAGAGACCCAGTACTTC
TRBV25-1	TRBJ2-5	NA	NA	CASSVGGSGETQYF	TGTGCCAGCAGTGTAGGTGGGTCGGGAGAGACCCAGTACTTC
TRBV15	TRBJ2-1	NA	NA	CATSPRISNEQFF	TGTGCCACCAGTCCCAGGATAAGCAATGAGCAGTTCTTC
TRBV6-5	TRBJ1-1	TRBD1	once	CASSYSRGPAFF	TGTGCCAGCAGTTACTCTAGGGGGCCGGCTTTCTTT
TRBV18	TRBJ1-3	TRBD1	NA	CASSPRGQGSSGNTIYF	TGTGCCAGCTCACCTCGGGGACAGGGCAGCTCTGGAAACACCATATATTTT